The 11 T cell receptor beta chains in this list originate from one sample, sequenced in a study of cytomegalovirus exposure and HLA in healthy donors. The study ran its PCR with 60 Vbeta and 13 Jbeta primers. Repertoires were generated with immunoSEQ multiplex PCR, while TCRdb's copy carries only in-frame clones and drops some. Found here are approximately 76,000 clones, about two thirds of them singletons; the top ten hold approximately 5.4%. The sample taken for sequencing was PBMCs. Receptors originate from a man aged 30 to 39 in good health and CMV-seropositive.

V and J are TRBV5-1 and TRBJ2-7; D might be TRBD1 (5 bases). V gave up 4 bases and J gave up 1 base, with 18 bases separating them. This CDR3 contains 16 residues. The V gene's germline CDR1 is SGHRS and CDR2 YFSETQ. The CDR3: CASSDRQGYMSYEQYF. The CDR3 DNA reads TGCGCCAGCAGCGATCGGCAGGGATACATGTCCTACGAGCAGTACTTC.

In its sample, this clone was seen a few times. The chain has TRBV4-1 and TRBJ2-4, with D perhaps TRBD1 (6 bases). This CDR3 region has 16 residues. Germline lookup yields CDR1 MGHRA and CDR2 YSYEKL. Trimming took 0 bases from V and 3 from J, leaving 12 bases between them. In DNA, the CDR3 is TGCGCCAGCAGCCAAGACGACCGGACAGTCAAAAACATTCAGTACTTC. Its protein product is CASSQDDRTVKNIQYF.

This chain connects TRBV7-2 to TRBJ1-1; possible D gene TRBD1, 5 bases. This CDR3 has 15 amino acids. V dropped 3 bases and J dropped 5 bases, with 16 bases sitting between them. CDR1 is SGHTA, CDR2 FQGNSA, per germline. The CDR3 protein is CASSLNPGLGTEAFF. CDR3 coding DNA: TGTGCCAGCAGCTTGAATCCGGGACTCGGGACTGAAGCTTTCTTT.

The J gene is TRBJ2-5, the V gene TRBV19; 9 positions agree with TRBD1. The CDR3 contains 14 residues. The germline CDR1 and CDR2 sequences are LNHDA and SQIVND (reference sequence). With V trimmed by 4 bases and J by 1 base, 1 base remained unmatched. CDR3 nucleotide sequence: TGTGCCAGTAGTACGACAGGGGGCCAAGAGACCCAGTACTTC. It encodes CASSTTGGQETQYF. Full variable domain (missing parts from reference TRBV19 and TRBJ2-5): DGGITQSPKYLFRKEGQNVTLSCEQNLNHDAMYWYRQDPGQGLRLIYYSQIVNDFQKGDIAEGYSVSREKKESFPLTVTSAQKNPTAFYLCASSTTGGQETQYFGPGTRLLVL.

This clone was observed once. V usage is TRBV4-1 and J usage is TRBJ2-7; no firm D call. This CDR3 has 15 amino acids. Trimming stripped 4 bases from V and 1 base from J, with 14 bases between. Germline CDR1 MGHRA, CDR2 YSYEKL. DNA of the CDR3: TGCGCCAGCAGCCCCCTCCCGGGTGGATCCTACGAGCAGTACTTC. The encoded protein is CASSPLPGGSYEQYF.

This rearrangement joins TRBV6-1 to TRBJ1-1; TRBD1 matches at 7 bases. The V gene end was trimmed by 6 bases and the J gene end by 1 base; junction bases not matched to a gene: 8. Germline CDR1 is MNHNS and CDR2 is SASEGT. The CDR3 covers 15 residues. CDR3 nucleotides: TGTGCCAGCAGGCCCTTAACAGGGGCGAACACTGAAGCTTTCTTT. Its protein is CASRPLTGANTEAFF.

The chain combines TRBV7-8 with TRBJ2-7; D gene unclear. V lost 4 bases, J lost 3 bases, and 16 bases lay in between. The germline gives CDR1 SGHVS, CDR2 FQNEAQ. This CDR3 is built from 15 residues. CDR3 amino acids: CASSYHPPQLYEQYF. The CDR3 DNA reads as TGTGCCAGCAGCTATCATCCGCCTCAACTCTACGAGCAGTACTTC.

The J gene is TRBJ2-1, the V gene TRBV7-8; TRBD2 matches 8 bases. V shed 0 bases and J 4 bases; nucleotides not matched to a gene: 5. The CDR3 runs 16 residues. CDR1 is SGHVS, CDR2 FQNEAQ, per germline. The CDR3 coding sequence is TGTGCCAGCAGCTTAGCGAGCGGGAGCCCATACAATGAGCAGTTCTTC. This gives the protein CASSLASGSPYNEQFF.

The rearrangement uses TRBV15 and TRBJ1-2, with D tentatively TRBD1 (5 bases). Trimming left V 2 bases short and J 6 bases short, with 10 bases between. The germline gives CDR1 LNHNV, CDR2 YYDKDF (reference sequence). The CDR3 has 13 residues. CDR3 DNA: TGTGCCACCAGCAGACTCCAGACAGATGGCTACACCTTC. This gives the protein CATSRLQTDGYTF.

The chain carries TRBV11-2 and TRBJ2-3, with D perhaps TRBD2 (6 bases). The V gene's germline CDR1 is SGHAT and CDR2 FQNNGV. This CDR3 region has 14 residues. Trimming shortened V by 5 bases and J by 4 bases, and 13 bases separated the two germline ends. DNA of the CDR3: TGTGCCAGCAGCCCTAGGAGGGGCGCAGATACGCAGTATTTT. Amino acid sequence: CASSPRRGADTQYF.

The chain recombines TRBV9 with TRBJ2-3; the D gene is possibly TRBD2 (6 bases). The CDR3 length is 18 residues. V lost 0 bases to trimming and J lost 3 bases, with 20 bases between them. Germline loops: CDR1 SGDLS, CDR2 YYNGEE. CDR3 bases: TGTGCCAGCAGCGTAGGCCGACCCGGGAGCCATGTAACAGATACGCAGTATTTT. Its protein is CASSVGRPGSHVTDTQYF.